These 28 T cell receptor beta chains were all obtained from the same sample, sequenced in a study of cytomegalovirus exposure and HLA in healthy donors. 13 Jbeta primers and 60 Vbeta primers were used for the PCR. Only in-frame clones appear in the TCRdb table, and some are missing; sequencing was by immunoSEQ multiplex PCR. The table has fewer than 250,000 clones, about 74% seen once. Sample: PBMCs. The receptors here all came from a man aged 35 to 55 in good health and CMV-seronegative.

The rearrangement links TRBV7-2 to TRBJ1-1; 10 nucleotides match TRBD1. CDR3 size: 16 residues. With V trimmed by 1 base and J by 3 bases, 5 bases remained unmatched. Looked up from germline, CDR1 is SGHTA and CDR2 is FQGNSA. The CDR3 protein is CASSLDDRGPHTEAFF. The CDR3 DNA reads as TGTGCCAGCAGCTTAGACGACAGGGGGCCGCACACTGAAGCTTTCTTT. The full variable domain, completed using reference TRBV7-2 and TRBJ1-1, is GAGVSQSPSNKVTEKGKDVELRCDPISGHTALYWYRQSLGQGLEFLIYFQGNSAPDKSGLPSDRFSAERTGGSVSTLTIQRTQQEDSAVYLCASSLDDRGPHTEAFFGQGTRLTVV.

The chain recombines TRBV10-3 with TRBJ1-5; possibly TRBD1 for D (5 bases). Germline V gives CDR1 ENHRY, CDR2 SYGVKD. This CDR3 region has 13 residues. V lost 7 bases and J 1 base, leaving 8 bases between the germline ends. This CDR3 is CAIKQDSNQPQHF. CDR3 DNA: TGTGCCATCAAACAGGACAGCAATCAGCCCCAGCATTTT.

The chain's CDR3 is CASSFVRDSLHLNTEAFF. The DNA of the CDR3 is TGTGCCAGCAGCTTCGTAAGGGACAGCCTCCATCTAAACACTGAAGCTTTCTTT. This chain links TRBV5-6 with TRBJ1-1; 7 bases line up with TRBD1. V was pared by 2 bases and J by 2 bases, with 15 bases of the junction left unmatched. Germline values: CDR1 SGHDT, CDR2 YYEEEE. The CDR3 is 18 amino acids.

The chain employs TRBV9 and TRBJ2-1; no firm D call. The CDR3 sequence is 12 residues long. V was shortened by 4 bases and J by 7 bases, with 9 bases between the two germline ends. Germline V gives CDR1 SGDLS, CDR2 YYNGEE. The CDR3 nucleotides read TGTGCCAGCAGCCTCCGGTGGAATGAGCAGTTCTTC. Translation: CASSLRWNEQFF.

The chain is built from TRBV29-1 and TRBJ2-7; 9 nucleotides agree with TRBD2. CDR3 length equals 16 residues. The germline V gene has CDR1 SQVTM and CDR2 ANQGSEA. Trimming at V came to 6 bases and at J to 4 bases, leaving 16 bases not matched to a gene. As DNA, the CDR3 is TGCAGCGTCCGAGCTCTTAGCGGGAGACCACATTACGAGCAGTACTTC. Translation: CSVRALSGRPHYEQYF.

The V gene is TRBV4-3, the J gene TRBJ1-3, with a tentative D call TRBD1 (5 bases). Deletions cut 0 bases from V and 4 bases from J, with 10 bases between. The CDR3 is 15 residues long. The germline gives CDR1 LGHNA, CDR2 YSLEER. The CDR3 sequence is CASSQDAWTGNTIYF. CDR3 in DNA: TGCGCCAGCAGCCAAGATGCGTGGACAGGAAACACCATATATTTT.

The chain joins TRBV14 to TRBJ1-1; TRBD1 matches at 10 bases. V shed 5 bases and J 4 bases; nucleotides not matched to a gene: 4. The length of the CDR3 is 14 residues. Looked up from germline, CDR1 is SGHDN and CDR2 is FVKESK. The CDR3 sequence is CASSVRTGGTEAFF. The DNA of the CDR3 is TGTGCCAGCAGCGTCCGGACAGGGGGCACTGAAGCTTTCTTT.

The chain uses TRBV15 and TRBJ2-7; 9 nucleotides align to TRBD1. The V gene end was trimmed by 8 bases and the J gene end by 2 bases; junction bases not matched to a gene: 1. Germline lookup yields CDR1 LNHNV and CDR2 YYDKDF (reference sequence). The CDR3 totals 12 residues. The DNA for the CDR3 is TGTGCCACCGGGACAGGGCCCTACGAGCAGTACTTC. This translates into CATGTGPYEQYF.

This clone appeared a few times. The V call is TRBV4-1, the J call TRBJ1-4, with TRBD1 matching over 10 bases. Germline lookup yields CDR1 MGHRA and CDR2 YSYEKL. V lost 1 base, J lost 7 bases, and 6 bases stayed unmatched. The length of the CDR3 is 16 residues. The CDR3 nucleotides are TGCGCCAGCAGCCAAGCTTTCGGACAGGGGGTTGAAAAACTGTTTTTT. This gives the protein CASSQAFGQGVEKLFF.

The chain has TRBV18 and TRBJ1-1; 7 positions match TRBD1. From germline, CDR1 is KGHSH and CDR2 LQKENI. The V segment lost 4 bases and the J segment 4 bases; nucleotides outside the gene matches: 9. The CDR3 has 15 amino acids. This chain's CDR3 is CASSLLTGEGTEAFF. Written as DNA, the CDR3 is TGTGCCAGCTCACTTTTAACAGGGGAAGGCACTGAAGCTTTCTTT.

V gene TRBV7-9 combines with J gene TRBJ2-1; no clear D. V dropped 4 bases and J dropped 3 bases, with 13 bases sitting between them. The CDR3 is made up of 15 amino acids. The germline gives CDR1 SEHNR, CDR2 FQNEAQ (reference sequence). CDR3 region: CASSSVPSFYNEQFF. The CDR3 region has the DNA TGTGCCAGCAGCTCGGTACCGAGCTTCTACAATGAGCAGTTCTTC. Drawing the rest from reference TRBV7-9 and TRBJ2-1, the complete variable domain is DTGVSQNPRHKITKRGQNVTFRCDPISEHNRLYWYRQTLGQGPEFLTYFQNEAQLEKSRLLSDRFSAERPKGSFSTLEIQRTEQGDSAMYLCASSSVPSFYNEQFFGPGTRLTVL.

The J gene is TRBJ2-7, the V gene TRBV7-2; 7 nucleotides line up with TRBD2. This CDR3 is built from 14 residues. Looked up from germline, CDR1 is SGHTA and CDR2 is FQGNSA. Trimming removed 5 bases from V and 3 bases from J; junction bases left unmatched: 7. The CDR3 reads CASSLASGFYEQYF. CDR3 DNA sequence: TGTGCCAGCAGCCTGGCTAGCGGATTCTACGAGCAGTACTTC.

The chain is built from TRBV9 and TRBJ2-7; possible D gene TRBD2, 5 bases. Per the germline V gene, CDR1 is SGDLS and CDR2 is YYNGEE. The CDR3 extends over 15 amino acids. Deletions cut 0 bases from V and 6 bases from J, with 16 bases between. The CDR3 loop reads CASSVVDSFSSEQYF. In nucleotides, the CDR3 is TGTGCCAGCAGCGTAGTGGACTCCTTCTCTTCCGAGCAGTACTTC.

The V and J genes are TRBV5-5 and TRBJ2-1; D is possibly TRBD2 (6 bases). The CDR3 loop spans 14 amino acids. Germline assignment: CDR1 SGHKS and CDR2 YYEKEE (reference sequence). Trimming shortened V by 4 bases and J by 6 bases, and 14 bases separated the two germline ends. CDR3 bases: TGTGCCAGCAGCGTCCCCGGGACTGTCAATGAGCAGTTCTTC. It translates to CASSVPGTVNEQFF.

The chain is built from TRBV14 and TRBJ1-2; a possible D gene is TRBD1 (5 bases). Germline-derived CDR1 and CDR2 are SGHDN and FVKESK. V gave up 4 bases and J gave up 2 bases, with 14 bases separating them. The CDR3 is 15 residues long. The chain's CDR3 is CASSPRDSPNYGYTF. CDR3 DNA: TGTGCCAGCAGCCCCCGGGACTCCCCCAACTATGGCTACACCTTC.

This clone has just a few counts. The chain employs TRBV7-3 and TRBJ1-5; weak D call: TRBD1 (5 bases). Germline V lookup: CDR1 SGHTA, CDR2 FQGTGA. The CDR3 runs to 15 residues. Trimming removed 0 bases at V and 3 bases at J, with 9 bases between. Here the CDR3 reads CASSLTGGNNQPQHF. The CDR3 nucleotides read TGTGCCAGCAGCTTAACGGGGGGTAACAATCAGCCCCAGCATTTT.

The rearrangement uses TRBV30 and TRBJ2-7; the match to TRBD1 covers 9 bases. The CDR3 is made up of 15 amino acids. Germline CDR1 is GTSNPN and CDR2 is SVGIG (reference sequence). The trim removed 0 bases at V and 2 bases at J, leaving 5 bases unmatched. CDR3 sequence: CAWSVAGTGPYEQYF. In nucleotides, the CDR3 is TGTGCCTGGAGTGTAGCCGGGACAGGGCCCTACGAGCAGTACTTC.

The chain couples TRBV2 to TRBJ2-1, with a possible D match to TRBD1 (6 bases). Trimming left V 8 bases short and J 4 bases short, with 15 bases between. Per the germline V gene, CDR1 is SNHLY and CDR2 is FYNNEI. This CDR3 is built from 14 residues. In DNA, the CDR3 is TGTGCCAGCTTGGGGGCGGAGAGGTACAATGAGCAGTTCTTC. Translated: CASLGAERYNEQFF.

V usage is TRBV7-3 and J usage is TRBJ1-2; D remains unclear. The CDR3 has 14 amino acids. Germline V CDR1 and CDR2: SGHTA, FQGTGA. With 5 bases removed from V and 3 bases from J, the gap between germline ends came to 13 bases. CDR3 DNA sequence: TGTGCCAGCAGCCCGTCTTTGGAGCACTATGGCTACACCTTC. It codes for CASSPSLEHYGYTF.

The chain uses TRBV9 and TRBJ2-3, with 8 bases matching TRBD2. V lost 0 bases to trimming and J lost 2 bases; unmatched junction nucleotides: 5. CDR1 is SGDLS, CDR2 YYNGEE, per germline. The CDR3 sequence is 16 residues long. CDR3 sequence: CASSVGGGGNTDTQYF. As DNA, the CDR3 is TGTGCCAGCAGCGTAGGGGGCGGGGGGAACACAGATACGCAGTATTTT.

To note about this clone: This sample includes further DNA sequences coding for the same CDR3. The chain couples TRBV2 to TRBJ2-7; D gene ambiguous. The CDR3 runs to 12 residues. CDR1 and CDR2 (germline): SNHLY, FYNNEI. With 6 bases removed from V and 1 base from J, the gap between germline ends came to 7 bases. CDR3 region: CASRERSYEQYF. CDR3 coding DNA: TGTGCCAGCAGAGAGAGATCCTACGAGCAGTACTTC. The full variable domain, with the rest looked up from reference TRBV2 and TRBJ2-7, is EPEVTQTPSHQVTQMGQEVILRCVPISNHLYFYWYRQILGQKVEFLVSFYNNEISEKSEIFDDQFSVERPDGSNFTLKIRSTKLEDSAMYFCASRERSYEQYFGPGTRLTVT.

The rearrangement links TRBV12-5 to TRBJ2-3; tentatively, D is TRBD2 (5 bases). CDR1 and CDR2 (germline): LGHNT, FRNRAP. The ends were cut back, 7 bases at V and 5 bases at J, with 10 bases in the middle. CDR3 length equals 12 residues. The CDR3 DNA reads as TGTGCTAGTGCCCCAGGAGGAGATACGCAGTATTTT. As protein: CASAPGGDTQYF.

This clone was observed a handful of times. The CDR3 nucleotides read TGTGCCAGCAGCTCCGCGGGGGAGACCCAGTACTTC. It yields the protein CASSSAGETQYF. The gene calls are TRBV7-3 and TRBJ2-5; a possible D gene is TRBD2 (6 bases). The CDR3 sequence is 12 residues long. Trimming shortened V by 4 bases and J by 5 bases, and 8 bases separated the two germline ends. The germline gives CDR1 SGHTA, CDR2 FQGTGA.

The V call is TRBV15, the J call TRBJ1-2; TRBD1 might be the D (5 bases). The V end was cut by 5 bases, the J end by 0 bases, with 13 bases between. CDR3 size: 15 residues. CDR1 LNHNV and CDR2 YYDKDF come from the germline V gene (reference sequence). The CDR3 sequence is CATSGWGDPNYGYTF. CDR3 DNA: TGTGCCACCAGCGGGTGGGGGGACCCTAACTATGGCTACACCTTC.

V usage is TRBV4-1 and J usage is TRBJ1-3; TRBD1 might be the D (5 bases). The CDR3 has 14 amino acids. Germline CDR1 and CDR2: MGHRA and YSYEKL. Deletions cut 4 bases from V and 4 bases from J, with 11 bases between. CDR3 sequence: CASSPAGVGNTIYF. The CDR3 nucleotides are TGCGCCAGCAGCCCGGCGGGGGTCGGAAACACCATATATTTT.

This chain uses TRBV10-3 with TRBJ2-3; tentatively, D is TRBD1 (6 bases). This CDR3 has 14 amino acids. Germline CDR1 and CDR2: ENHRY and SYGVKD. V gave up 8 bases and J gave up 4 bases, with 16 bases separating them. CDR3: CAIAVNREPDTQYF. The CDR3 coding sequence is TGTGCCATCGCAGTCAACAGGGAACCAGATACGCAGTATTTT.

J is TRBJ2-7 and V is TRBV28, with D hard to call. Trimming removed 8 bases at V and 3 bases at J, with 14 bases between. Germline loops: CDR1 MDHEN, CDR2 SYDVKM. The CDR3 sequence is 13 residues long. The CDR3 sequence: CASGTTLDYEQYF. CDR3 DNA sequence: TGTGCCAGCGGCACTACGCTCGACTACGAGCAGTACTTC. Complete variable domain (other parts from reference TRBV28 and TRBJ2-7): DVKVTQSSRYLVKRTGEKVFLECVQDMDHENMFWYRQDPGLGLRLIYFSYDVKMKEKGDIPEGYSVSREKKERFSLILESASTNQTSMYLCASGTTLDYEQYFGPGTRLTVT.

This CDR3 is CASRRTGEDTEAFF. As DNA, the CDR3 is TGTGCCAGCAGGCGCACAGGGGAGGACACTGAAGCTTTCTTT. This chain joins TRBV2 and TRBJ1-1; TRBD1 agrees at 7 bases. Germline-derived CDR1 and CDR2 are SNHLY and FYNNEI. The CDR3 length is 14 residues. Trimming took 6 bases from V and 3 from J; bases not matched to a gene: 7.